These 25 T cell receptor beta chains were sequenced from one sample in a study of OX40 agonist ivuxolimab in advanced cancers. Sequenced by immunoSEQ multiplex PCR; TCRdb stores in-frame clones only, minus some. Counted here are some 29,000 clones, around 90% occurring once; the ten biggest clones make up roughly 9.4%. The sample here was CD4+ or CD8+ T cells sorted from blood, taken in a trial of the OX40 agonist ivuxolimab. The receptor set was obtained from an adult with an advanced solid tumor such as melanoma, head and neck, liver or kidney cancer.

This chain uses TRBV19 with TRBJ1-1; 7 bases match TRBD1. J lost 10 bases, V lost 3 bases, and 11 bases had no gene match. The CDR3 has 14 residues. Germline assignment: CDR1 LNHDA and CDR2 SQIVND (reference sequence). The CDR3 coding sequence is TGTGCCAGTAGTATCCAGGGACAGTTCCACGGAGCTTTCTTT. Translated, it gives CASSIQGQFHGAFF.

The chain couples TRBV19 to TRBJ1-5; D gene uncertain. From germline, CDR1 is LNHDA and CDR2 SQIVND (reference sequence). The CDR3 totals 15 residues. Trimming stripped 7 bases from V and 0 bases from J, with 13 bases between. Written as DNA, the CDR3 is TGTGCCAGTACCACAGCCCTCTATAGCAATCAGCCCCAGCATTTT. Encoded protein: CASTTALYSNQPQHF. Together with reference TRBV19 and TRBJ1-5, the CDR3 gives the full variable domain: DGGITQSPKYLFRKEGQNVTLSCEQNLNHDAMYWYRQDPGQGLRLIYYSQIVNDFQKGDIAEGYSVSREKKESFPLTVTSAQKNPTAFYLCASTTALYSNQPQHFGDGTRLSIL.

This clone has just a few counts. For the CDR3, the DNA is TGCGCCAGCAGCTTGTTATGGACCTACGAGCAGTACTTC. Translated, it gives CASSLLWTYEQYF. The chain carries TRBV5-1 and TRBJ2-7; D uncertain. Germline V gene sequence: CDR1 SGHRS, CDR2 YFSETQ. The CDR3 length is 13 residues. The V end was cut by 1 base, the J end by 2 bases, with 7 bases between.

Here the CDR3 DNA reads TGTGCCAGCAGTTACTCTAGCGGGGGTCCCCCCTACGAGCAGTACTTC. It yields the protein CASSYSSGGPPYEQYF. The chain combines TRBV6-5 with TRBJ2-7, with 9 bases fitting TRBD2. This CDR3 region has 16 residues. V was clipped by 0 bases and J by 2 bases; unmatched bases: 5. Per germline, CDR1 MNHEY and CDR2 SVGAGI.

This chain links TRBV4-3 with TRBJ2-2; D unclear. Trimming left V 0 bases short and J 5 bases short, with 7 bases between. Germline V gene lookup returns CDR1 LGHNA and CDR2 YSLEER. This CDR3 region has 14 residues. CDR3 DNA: TGCGCCAGCAGCCAAGATTTCCGGACCGGGGAGCTGTTTTTT. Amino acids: CASSQDFRTGELFF.

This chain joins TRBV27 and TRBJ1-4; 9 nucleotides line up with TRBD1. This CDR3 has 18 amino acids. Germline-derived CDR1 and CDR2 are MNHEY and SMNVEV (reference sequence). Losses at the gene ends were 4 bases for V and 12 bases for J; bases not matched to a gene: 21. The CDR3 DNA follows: TGTGCCAGCAGTTCTTTCCCTCCTTCGGGACAGGGAATGGCGGAACTGTTTTTT. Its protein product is CASSSFPPSGQGMAELFF.

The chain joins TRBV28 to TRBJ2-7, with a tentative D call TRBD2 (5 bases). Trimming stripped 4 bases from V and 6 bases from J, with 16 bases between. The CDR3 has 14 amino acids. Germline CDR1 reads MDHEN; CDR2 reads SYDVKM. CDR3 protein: CASSSLGPGIEQYF. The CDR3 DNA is TGTGCCAGCAGTTCTCTAGGCCCGGGGATCGAGCAGTACTTC.

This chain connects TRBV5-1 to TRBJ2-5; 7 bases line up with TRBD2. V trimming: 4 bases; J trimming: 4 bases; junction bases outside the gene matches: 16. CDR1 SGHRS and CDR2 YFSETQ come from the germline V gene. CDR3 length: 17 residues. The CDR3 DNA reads TGCGCCAGCAGCCCGACTGCCTTGAGCGGGGAAGCAGAGACCCAGTACTTC. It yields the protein CASSPTALSGEAETQYF. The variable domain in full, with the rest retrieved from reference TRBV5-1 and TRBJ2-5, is KAGVTQTPRYLIKTRGQQVTLSCSPISGHRSVSWYQQTPGQGLQFLFEYFSETQRNKGNFPGRFSGRQFSNSRSEMNVSTLELGDSALYLCASSPTALSGEAETQYFGPGTRLLVL.

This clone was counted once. In DNA form, the CDR3 reads TGTGCCAGCAGCCCAACAGGGGACTACACCTTC. Amino acids: CASSPTGDYTF. This chain links TRBV7-2 with TRBJ1-2; TRBD1 matches 7 bases. V gave up 5 bases and J gave up 10 bases; unmatched junction bases: 4. CDR3 length equals 11 residues. The V gene's germline CDR1 is SGHTA and CDR2 FQGNSA.

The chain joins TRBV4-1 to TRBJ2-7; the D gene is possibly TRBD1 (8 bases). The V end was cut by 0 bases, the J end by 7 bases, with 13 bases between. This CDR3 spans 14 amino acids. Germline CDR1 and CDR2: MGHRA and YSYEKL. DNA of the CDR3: TGCGCCAGCAGCCAAGAACACAGGGGGGGAGAGCAGTACTTC. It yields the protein CASSQEHRGGEQYF.

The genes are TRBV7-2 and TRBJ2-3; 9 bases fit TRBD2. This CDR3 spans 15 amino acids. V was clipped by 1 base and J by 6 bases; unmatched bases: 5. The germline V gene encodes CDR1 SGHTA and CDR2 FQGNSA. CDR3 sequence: CASSLDLRGGDTQYF. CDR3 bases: TGTGCCAGCAGCTTAGATCTGCGGGGGGGGGATACGCAGTATTTT.

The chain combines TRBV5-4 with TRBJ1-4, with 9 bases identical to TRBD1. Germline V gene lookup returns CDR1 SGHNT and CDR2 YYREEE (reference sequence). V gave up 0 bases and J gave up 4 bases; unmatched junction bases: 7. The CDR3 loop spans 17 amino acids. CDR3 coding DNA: TGTGCCAGCAGCTTGGCGACAGGGGGAGAGGGTAATGAAAAACTGTTTTTT. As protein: CASSLATGGEGNEKLFF.

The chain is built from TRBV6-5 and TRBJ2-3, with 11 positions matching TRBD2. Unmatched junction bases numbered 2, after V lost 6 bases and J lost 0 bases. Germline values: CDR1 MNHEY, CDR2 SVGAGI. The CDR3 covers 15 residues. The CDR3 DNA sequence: TGTGCCAGCAGGACTAGCGGGGTTAGCACAGATACGCAGTATTTT. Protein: CASRTSGVSTDTQYF.

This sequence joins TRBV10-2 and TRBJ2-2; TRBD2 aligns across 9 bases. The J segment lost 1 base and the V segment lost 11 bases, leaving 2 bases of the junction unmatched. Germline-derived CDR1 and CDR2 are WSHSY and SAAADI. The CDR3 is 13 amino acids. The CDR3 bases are TGCGCCGGGACTAGCAGGAACACCGGGGAGCTGTTTTTT. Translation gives CAGTSRNTGELFF.

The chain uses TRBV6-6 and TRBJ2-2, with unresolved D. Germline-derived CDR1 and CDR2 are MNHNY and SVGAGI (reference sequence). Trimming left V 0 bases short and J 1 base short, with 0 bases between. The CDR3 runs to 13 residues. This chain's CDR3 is CASSYSNTGELFF. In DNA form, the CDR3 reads TGTGCCAGCAGTTACTCGAACACCGGGGAGCTGTTTTTT.

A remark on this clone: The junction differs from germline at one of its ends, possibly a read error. The CDR3 sequence: CASSYAGFYEQYF. The CDR3 DNA sequence: TGTGCCAGCAGTTACGCGGGATTCTACGAGCAGTACTTC. This rearrangement joins TRBV10-3 to TRBJ2-7; perhaps TRBD2 as D (6 bases). The germline V gene encodes CDR1 ENHRY and CDR2 SYGVKD. The CDR3 has 13 residues.

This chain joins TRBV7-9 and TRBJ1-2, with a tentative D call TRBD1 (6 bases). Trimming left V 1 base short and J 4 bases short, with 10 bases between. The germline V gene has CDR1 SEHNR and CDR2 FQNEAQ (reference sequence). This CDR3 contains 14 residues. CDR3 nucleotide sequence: TGTGCCAGCAGCTTAGAGGGGGGCCCCTATGGCTACACCTTC. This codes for CASSLEGGPYGYTF.

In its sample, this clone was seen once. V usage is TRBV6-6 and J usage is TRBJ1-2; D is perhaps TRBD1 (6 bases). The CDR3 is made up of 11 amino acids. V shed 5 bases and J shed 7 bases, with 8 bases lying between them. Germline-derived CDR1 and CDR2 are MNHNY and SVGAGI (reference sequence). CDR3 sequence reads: CASSLGAGYTF. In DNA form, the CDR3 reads TGTGCCAGCAGTCTGGGGGCTGGCTACACCTTC.

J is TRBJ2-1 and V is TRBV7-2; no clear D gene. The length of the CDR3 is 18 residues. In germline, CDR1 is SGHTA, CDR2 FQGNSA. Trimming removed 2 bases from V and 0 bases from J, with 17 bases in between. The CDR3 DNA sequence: TGTGCCAGCAGCTTACTCGCTTACCTTCCGAGCTCCTACAATGAGCAGTTCTTC. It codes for CASSLLAYLPSSYNEQFF.

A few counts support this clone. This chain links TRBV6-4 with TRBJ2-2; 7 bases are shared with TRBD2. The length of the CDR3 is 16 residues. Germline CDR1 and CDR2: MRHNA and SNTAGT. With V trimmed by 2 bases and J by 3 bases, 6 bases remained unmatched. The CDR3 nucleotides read TGTGCCAGCAGTGACACAACTAGCGTCTACACCGGGGAGCTGTTTTTT. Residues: CASSDTTSVYTGELFF.

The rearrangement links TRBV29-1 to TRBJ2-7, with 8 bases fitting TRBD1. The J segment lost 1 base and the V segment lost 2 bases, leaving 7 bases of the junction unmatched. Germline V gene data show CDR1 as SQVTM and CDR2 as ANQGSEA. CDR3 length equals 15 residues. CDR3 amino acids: CSVEPGTGDSYEQYF. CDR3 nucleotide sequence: TGCAGCGTTGAACCCGGGACAGGCGATTCCTACGAGCAGTACTTC.

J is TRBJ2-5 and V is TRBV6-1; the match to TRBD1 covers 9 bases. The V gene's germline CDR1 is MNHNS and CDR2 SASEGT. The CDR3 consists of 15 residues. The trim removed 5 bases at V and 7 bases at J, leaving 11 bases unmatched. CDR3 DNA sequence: TGTGCCAGCAGTCCAACAGGGGGCGTCTGGGGGACCCAGTACTTC. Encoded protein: CASSPTGGVWGTQYF.

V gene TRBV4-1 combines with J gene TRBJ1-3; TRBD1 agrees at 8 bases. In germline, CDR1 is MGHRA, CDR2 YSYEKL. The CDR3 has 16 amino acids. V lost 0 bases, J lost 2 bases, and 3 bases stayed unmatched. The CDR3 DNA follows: TGCGCCAGCAGCCAAGATCAGGGGGCTGCTGGAAACACCATATATTTT. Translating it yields CASSQDQGAAGNTIYF.

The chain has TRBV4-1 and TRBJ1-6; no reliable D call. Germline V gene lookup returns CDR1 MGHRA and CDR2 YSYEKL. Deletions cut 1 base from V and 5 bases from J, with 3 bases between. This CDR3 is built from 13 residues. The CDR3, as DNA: TGCGCCAGCAGCCAAGGGAATAATTCACCCCTCCACTTT. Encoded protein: CASSQGNNSPLHF.

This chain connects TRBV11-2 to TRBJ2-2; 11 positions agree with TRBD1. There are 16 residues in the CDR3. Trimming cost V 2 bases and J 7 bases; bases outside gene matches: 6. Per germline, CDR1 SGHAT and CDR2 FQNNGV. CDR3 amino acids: CASSLIRTGGGGELFF. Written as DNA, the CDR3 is TGTGCCAGCAGCTTAATTCGGACAGGGGGCGGCGGGGAGCTGTTTTTT.